A selection of T cell receptor beta chains follows, all from one sample in a study of cytomegalovirus exposure and HLA in healthy donors. Assay: immunoSEQ multiplex PCR; the TCRdb copy retains only in-frame clones and omits some. Among around 140,000 clones listed, roughly 71% were seen once. Input material: PBMCs. All receptors come from a middle-aged woman in good health and CMV-seronegative. CDR3s include the opening cysteine and the closing phenylalanine or tryptophan. The D gene is left open where the match is weak. Size is stated for part of the rows, as once, few or many counts, or as a class when the clone is expanded.

V: TRBV7-9; size: once; D: .; J: TRBJ1-1; DNA: TGTGCCAGCAGCACTGACTTGAGCACTGAAGCTTTCTTT; CDR3: CASSTDLSTEAFF
V: TRBV29-1; size: .; D: TRBD2; J: TRBJ2-1; DNA: TGCAGCGTTGAAGATAGCGGGGGGGCTTTTGAGCAGTTCTTC; CDR3: CSVEDSGGAFEQFF
V: TRBV6-5; size: few; D: .; J: TRBJ2-7; DNA: TGTGCCAGCAGTGAACAGGGTTACGAGCAGTACTTC; CDR3: CASSEQGYEQYF
V: TRBV28; size: .; D: .; J: TRBJ1-1; DNA: TGTGCCAGCAGTGCCCCGAGCCTCATGAACACTGAAGCTTTCTTT; CDR3: CASSAPSLMNTEAFF
V: TRBV15; size: .; D: TRBD1; J: TRBJ2-7; DNA: TGTGCCACCAGCGGGACAGGGGACGAGCAGTACTTC; CDR3: CATSGTGDEQYF
V: TRBV4-3; size: few; D: TRBD1; J: TRBJ1-2; DNA: TGCGCCAGCAGCCAAGCCCCCGGACAGGGGGCGGAAGGCTACACCTTC; CDR3: CASSQAPGQGAEGYTF
V: TRBV2; size: .; D: TRBD2; J: TRBJ2-3; DNA: TGTGCCAGCAGGGTTGTGGGACTAGCGGGGGCTACGCAGTATTTT; CDR3: CASRVVGLAGATQYF
V: TRBV5-1; size: .; D: .; J: TRBJ1-1; DNA: TGCGCCAGCAGCTCCGGGACTCGGGGAACTGAAGCTTTCTTT; CDR3: CASSSGTRGTEAFF
V: TRBV2; size: .; D: .; J: TRBJ2-1; DNA: TGTGCCAGCAGAGAGGGGCGCGGGGACAATGAGCAGTTCTTC; CDR3: CASREGRGDNEQFF
V: TRBV19; size: .; D: TRBD1; J: TRBJ2-1; DNA: TGTGCCAGTAGTATATGGACAGGCGGATTCCAAATCCTCAATGAGCAGTTCTTC; CDR3: CASSIWTGGFQILNEQFF
V: TRBV2; size: .; D: .; J: TRBJ2-2; DNA: TGTGCCAGCTTTCGGGGGGCGCGGAGCACCGGGGAGCTGTTTTTT; CDR3: CASFRGARSTGELFF
V: TRBV10-3; size: .; D: .; J: TRBJ1-5; DNA: TGTGCCTCCGGGGGGGGATCCAGGGTCAGTCAGCCCCAGCATTTT; CDR3: CASGGGSRVSQPQHF
V: TRBV7-2; size: .; D: TRBD1; J: TRBJ2-7; DNA: TGTGCCAGCAGCTTAGGGCGGGACAGGGGAGAACAGTACTTC; CDR3: CASSLGRDRGEQYF
V: TRBV6-5; size: .; D: .; J: TRBJ2-1; DNA: TGTGCCAGCAGTTACGGGGAGGCGCGGGGCAATGAGCAGTTCTTC; CDR3: CASSYGEARGNEQFF
V: TRBV10-1; size: .; D: TRBD1; J: TRBJ1-1; DNA: TGCGCCAGCAGTAGGACAGGCACAATGAACACTGAAGCTTTCTTT; CDR3: CASSRTGTMNTEAFF